Each of the 21 T cell receptor beta chains below was sequenced from the same sample in a study of PD-1 blockade in classical Hodgkin lymphoma. This table comes from immunoSEQ multiplex PCR, and its TCRdb copy is limited to in-frame clones, with some not included. The profile shows tens of thousands of clones, roughly 93% of them singletons. The time point was: newly diagnosed, previously untreated cHL patient sample. The sequenced sample was peripheral blood mononuclear cells (PBMCs). These receptors originate from a human donor with classical Hodgkin lymphoma.

This chain uses TRBV5-8 with TRBJ2-5; perhaps TRBD2 as D (6 bases). V shed 0 bases and J shed 0 bases, with 18 bases lying between them. Germline V gene data show CDR1 as SGHTS and CDR2 as YDEGEE. The CDR3 is 18 residues long. The CDR3 reads CASSLVDLVGGHQETQYF. The CDR3 nucleotides are TGTGCCAGCAGCTTGGTCGACCTGGTCGGGGGTCACCAAGAGACCCAGTACTTC.

The J gene is TRBJ1-5, the V gene TRBV15; a weak D match, TRBD1 (5 bases). The CDR3 spans 15 residues. The germline V and J ends were trimmed by 4 bases and 4 bases, with 14 bases remaining between them. Germline V gene lookup returns CDR1 LNHNV and CDR2 YYDKDF (reference sequence). The CDR3 here is CATSTYWGRNQPQHF. CDR3 nucleotide sequence: TGTGCCACCAGCACGTACTGGGGGAGAAATCAGCCCCAGCATTTT.

The rearrangement uses TRBV19 and TRBJ2-4; the D is unclear. CDR1 LNHDA and CDR2 SQIVND come from the germline V gene (reference sequence). CDR3 length equals 19 residues. V was trimmed by 5 bases and J by 0 bases, leaving 23 bases between them. The CDR3 region is CASSLRSGVSDQAKNIQYF. For the CDR3, the DNA is TGTGCCAGTAGTCTCCGATCCGGAGTGTCCGACCAAGCCAAAAACATTCAGTACTTC.

The chain combines TRBV6-6 with TRBJ1-2; perhaps TRBD1 as D (5 bases). V gave up 2 bases and J gave up 7 bases, with 11 bases separating them. The CDR3 covers 13 residues. CDR1 is MNHNY, CDR2 SVGAGI, per germline (reference sequence). The CDR3 region has the DNA TGTGCCAGCAGTTACGGCGGGACTGCTGGCTACACCTTC. The encoded protein is CASSYGGTAGYTF.

J is TRBJ1-3 and V is TRBV2; the D gene is possibly TRBD1 (5 bases). The V gene's germline CDR1 is SNHLY and CDR2 FYNNEI. This CDR3 has 14 residues. Trimming cost V 1 base and J 9 bases, with 13 bases left between them. In DNA form, the CDR3 reads TGTGCCAGCAGTGAAGTGGCAGGGATGGGCACCATATATTTT. This gives the protein CASSEVAGMGTIYF.

About this clone: The junction departs from the called germline gene at one end, perhaps through a read error. The chain is built from TRBV4-1 and TRBJ1-1, with TRBD1 as a possible D gene (5 bases). This CDR3 is 12 amino acids long. Germline CDR1 MGHRA, CDR2 YSYEKL. CDR3 sequence (DNA): TGCGCCAGCAGCCAAGCCGGGGCCAGAACCTACTTT. Amino acids: CASSQAGARTYF.

The chain is built from TRBV18 and TRBJ2-7; possibly TRBD1 for D (6 bases). Germline lookup yields CDR1 KGHSH and CDR2 LQKENI. V was trimmed by 3 bases and J by 3 bases, leaving 15 bases between them. The CDR3 consists of 15 residues. In DNA form, the CDR3 reads TGTGCCAGCTCACCGACACAGGGTGAGGGCTACGAGCAGTACTTC. This sequence encodes CASSPTQGEGYEQYF.

V gene TRBV5-1 combines with J gene TRBJ1-3; D not resolved. Germline values: CDR1 SGHRS, CDR2 YFSETQ. Trimming left V 3 bases short and J 1 base short, with 8 bases between. CDR3 length: 14 residues. The CDR3 sequence is CASSSIGSGNTIYF. The CDR3 coding sequence is TGCGCCAGCAGCTCAATTGGGTCTGGAAACACCATATATTTT.

The CDR3 is CATSRDSGGRDNSPLHF. Here the CDR3 DNA reads TGTGCCACCAGCAGAGATTCCGGGGGCAGGGATAATTCACCCCTCCACTTT. The chain is built from TRBV15 and TRBJ1-6, with D perhaps matching TRBD1 (6 bases). V was shortened by 0 bases and J by 5 bases, with 14 bases between the two germline ends. CDR1 and CDR2 (germline): LNHNV, YYDKDF (reference sequence). This CDR3 has 17 residues.

The chain employs TRBV29-1 and TRBJ2-2; D might be TRBD2 (6 bases). V was shortened by 3 bases and J by 8 bases, with 13 bases between the two germline ends. This CDR3 spans 13 amino acids. Per germline, CDR1 SQVTM and CDR2 ANQGSEA. The CDR3 here is CSVDFGRTGELFF. The CDR3, as DNA: TGCAGCGTTGATTTCGGGAGAACAGGGGAGCTGTTTTTT.

The chain couples TRBV2 to TRBJ1-1; 8 nucleotides line up with TRBD1. The CDR3 sequence is 14 residues long. Trimming removed 6 bases from V and 4 bases from J; junction bases left unmatched: 7. Germline V gives CDR1 SNHLY, CDR2 FYNNEI. For the CDR3, the DNA is TGTGCCAGCAGACGATCAGGACAGGGCACTGAAGCTTTCTTT. This gives the protein CASRRSGQGTEAFF.

The chain has TRBV6-1 and TRBJ2-3; TRBD2 matches at 9 bases. Germline V gene sequence: CDR1 MNHNS, CDR2 SASEGT. The CDR3 loop spans 12 amino acids. V lost 6 bases to trimming and J lost 10 bases; unmatched junction nucleotides: 5. CDR3 amino acids: CASSPSGESQYF. The CDR3 DNA is TGTGCCAGCAGCCCTAGCGGGGAGTCGCAGTATTTT.

The V gene is TRBV18, the J gene TRBJ2-3; D unclear. The V end lost 6 bases, the J end lost 0 bases, and 13 bases lay between the germline ends. The CDR3 sequence is 15 residues long. From germline, CDR1 is KGHSH and CDR2 LQKENI. CDR3 nucleotide sequence: TGTGCCAGCTCGATCCTCCGGGCTAGCACAGATACGCAGTATTTT. This encodes CASSILRASTDTQYF.

The chain employs TRBV23-1 and TRBJ1-1, with D perhaps TRBD1 (5 bases). TRBV23-1 is treated as an ORF (open reading frame) with a function not yet certain. This CDR3 is 15 amino acids long. The ends were cut back, 4 bases at V and 2 bases at J, with 14 bases in the middle. Here the CDR3 DNA reads TGCGCCAGCAGTCCCGTTTTAGACAGTAACACTGAAGCTTTCTTT. Amino acids: CASSPVLDSNTEAFF.

The table lists this clone with a count of one. The J gene is TRBJ2-7, the V gene TRBV7-9; D gene ambiguous. Germline CDR1 SEHNR, CDR2 FQNEAQ (reference sequence). The CDR3 spans 12 residues. Trimming stripped 4 bases from V and 5 bases from J, with 9 bases between. CDR3 sequence reads: CASSWVSNEQYF. CDR3 in DNA: TGTGCCAGCAGCTGGGTTAGCAACGAGCAGTACTTC.

This clone was found once. The J gene is TRBJ2-2, the V gene TRBV5-1; the D is unclear. This CDR3 region has 12 residues. Germline-derived CDR1 and CDR2 are SGHRS and YFSETQ. V gave up 0 bases and J gave up 8 bases, with 5 bases separating them. The CDR3 nucleotides are TGCGCCAGCAGCTTGGACGTTGGGGAGCTGTTTTTT. Translating gives CASSLDVGELFF.

The rearrangement links TRBV5-4 to TRBJ2-7, with 8 positions matching TRBD1. The germline CDR1 and CDR2 sequences are SGHNT and YYREEE (reference sequence). There are 14 residues in the CDR3. V trimming: 7 bases; J trimming: 2 bases; junction bases outside the gene matches: 8. CDR3 sequence reads: CASSPGTGAYEQYF. The CDR3 DNA sequence: TGTGCCAGCTCGCCCGGGACAGGTGCCTACGAGCAGTACTTC.

The chain carries TRBV29-1 and TRBJ1-1; TRBD1 is a possible D gene (6 bases). This CDR3 comprises 13 residues. The V end was cut by 2 bases, the J end by 2 bases, with 9 bases between. Germline values: CDR1 SQVTM, CDR2 ANQGSEA. CDR3 sequence reads: CSVERTANTEAFF. CDR3 nucleotide sequence: TGCAGCGTTGAACGGACAGCAAACACTGAAGCTTTCTTT.

This clone appeared once. Germline and junction disagree at one end, which may indicate a read error. The chain is built from TRBV7-9 and TRBJ1-1; D uncertain. CDR3 length: 12 amino acids. From germline, CDR1 is SEHNR and CDR2 FQNEAQ (reference sequence). CDR3 in amino acids: CASNLSAAEAFF. The CDR3 coding sequence is TGTGCCAGCAACTTAAGCGCCGCTGAAGCTTTCTTT.

CDR3 bases: TGTGCCAGCAGTCCCCGTCGGACAGGGGCGAACACCGGGGAGCTGTTTTTT. Its protein is CASSPRRTGANTGELFF. V usage is TRBV27 and J usage is TRBJ2-2, with TRBD1 identical over 9 bases. V gave up 5 bases and J gave up 0 bases; unmatched junction bases: 7. This CDR3 spans 17 amino acids. Germline CDR1 reads MNHEY; CDR2 reads SMNVEV (reference sequence).

The rearrangement uses TRBV5-1 and TRBJ1-1; possible D gene TRBD1, 6 bases. The CDR3 runs 14 residues. CDR1 and CDR2 from the germline V gene are SGHRS and YFSETQ. The V end was cut by 5 bases, the J end by 7 bases, with 18 bases between. Here the CDR3 reads CASSQTGTLHEAFF. The CDR3 coding sequence is TGCGCCAGCAGTCAGACAGGCACACTTCATGAAGCTTTCTTT.